The source of this T cell receptor (beta chain) is a study of blood T cell repertoires in COVID-19. This clone was counted between two and nine times. The table came from immunoSEQ multiplex PCR; TCRdb's copy has only in-frame clones and leaves some out. Among around 400,000 clones, 80% to 90% were seen once, and the ten largest hold roughly 1.2%. V gave up 7 bases and J gave up 1 base, with 10 bases separating them. The germline V gene has CDR1 SQVTM and CDR2 ANQGSEA. This CDR3 has 12 amino acids. The chain carries TRBV29-1 and TRBJ1-1; no reliable D call. The TCR sequence derives from a man in his forties or fifties with acute or convalescent COVID-19. Sequencing used peripheral blood. DNA of the CDR3: TGCAGCGCAAGGCGGGGGAACACTGAAGCTTTCTTT. It is translated as CSARRGNTEAFF.